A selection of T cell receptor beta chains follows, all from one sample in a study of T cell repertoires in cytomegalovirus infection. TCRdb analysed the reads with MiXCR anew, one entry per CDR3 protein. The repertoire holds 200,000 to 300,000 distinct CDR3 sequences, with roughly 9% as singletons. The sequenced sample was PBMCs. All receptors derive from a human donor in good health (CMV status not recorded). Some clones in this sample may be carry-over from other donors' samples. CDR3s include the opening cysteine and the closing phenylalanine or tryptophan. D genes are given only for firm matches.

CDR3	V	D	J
CASSLADRANYGYTF	TRBV7-6	.	TRBJ1-2
CASSSEQGWETQYF	TRBV7-2	TRBD1	TRBJ2-5
CASSQDQRGGYGYTF	TRBV4-3	.	TRBJ1-2
CASSLESSRTRLNEQFF	TRBV7-2	TRBD2	TRBJ2-1
CASSSWSGEKLFF	TRBV6-5	.	TRBJ1-4
CASSQDLDTQVTQYF	TRBV3-1	.	TRBJ2-3
CSAAAGTWTHEQYF	TRBV20-1	.	TRBJ2-7
CASAPSGGGNQPQHF	TRBV6-2/TRBV6-3	TRBD1	TRBJ1-5
CASTLMGGNTEAFF	TRBV7-2	.	TRBJ1-1
CASSYPGGTGNQPQHF	TRBV6-2/TRBV6-3	TRBD1	TRBJ1-5
CSAEVTSDPYEQYF	TRBV20-1	TRBD2	TRBJ2-7
CASSPGHASGNTIYF	TRBV5-1	.	TRBJ1-3
CASSRSRGPETQYF	TRBV6-2/TRBV6-3	.	TRBJ2-5
CASSEDSAYGYTF	TRBV2	.	TRBJ1-2
CASSPGLAVLTPGELFF	TRBV14	TRBD2	TRBJ2-2
CASSGGTSGGASGEQYF	TRBV7-2	TRBD2	TRBJ2-7
CASTAQRGGLEEQFF	TRBV5-4	TRBD2	TRBJ2-1
CSARDGGQLAGGPYEQYF	TRBV20-1	TRBD2	TRBJ2-7
CASSVAPGGINTEAFF	TRBV9	TRBD1	TRBJ1-1
CASSLGQASTEAFF	TRBV19	TRBD1	TRBJ1-1
CASGQLVESPLHF	TRBV11-3	.	TRBJ1-6
CSARGFISGGELFF	TRBV20-1	.	TRBJ2-2
CASSIVQGQGGNQPQHF	TRBV19	TRBD1	TRBJ1-5